The 20 T cell receptor beta chains presented below share a single source sample, sequenced in a study of CD8 T cells in Susac syndrome. The authors reverse transcribed roughly 0.5 to 1 ug RNA with random hexamers. TCRdb re-called the immunoSEQ multiplex PCR reads with MiXCR, one entry per CDR3 protein. The data contain fewer than 80,000 distinct CDR3 sequences, approximately 94% of them singletons. Input material: CD8+ T cells from PBMCs. These receptors all come from a human donor with multiple sclerosis.

V and J are TRBV12-3 or TRBV12-4 and TRBJ2-1; 7 bases agree with TRBD2. V shed 4 bases and J 7 bases; nucleotides not matched to a gene: 13. The CDR3 has 16 residues. In nucleotides, the CDR3 is TGTGCCAGCAGTTGGGTCCCGCCTGGACTAGTTAATGAGCAGTTCTTC. Its protein is CASSWVPPGLVNEQFF.

The table lists this clonotype with a few counts. The rearrangement joins TRBV12-3 or TRBV12-4 to TRBJ2-7; D gene unclear. Trimming took 6 bases from V and 5 from J, leaving 14 bases between them. The CDR3 runs to 13 residues. CDR3 sequence: CASRETIWNEQYF. In DNA form, the CDR3 reads TGTGCCAGCAGGGAAACAATCTGGAACGAGCAGTACTTC.

The CDR3 reads CATSGGSYEQYF. The DNA of the CDR3 is TGTGCCACTTCGGGCGGCTCCTACGAGCAGTACTTC. The chain links TRBV28 to TRBJ2-7; D is ambiguous. Germline loops: CDR1 MDHEN, CDR2 SYDVKM. V lost 10 bases, J lost 0 bases, and 10 bases lay in between. The CDR3 covers 12 residues. The full variable domain, rest sourced from reference TRBV28 and TRBJ2-7, is DVKVTQSSRYLVKRTGEKVFLECVQDMDHENMFWYRQDPGLGLRLIYFSYDVKMKEKGDIPEGYSVSREKKERFSLILESASTNQTSMYLCATSGGSYEQYFGPGTRLTVT.

The chain recombines TRBV29-1 with TRBJ1-2; 9 nucleotides match TRBD1. J lost 2 bases, V lost 3 bases, and 4 bases had no gene match. From germline, CDR1 is SQVTM and CDR2 ANQGSEA. This CDR3 is 14 amino acids long. CDR3 nucleotides: TGCAGCGTTGACTCCGGGACAGGGAACTATGGCTACACCTTC. Translation: CSVDSGTGNYGYTF.

The rearrangement joins TRBV7-9 to TRBJ2-3, with D hard to call. The V end was cut by 6 bases, the J end by 2 bases, with 6 bases between. Looked up from germline, CDR1 is SEHNR and CDR2 is FQNEAQ (reference sequence). The CDR3 sequence is 12 residues long. The CDR3 protein is CASRGDTDTQYF. CDR3 DNA sequence: TGTGCCAGCAGGGGCGACACAGATACGCAGTATTTT.

This clonotype appeared a single time. The gene calls are TRBV28 and TRBJ2-5; the match to TRBD2 covers 8 bases. This CDR3 region has 14 residues. Trimming cost V 3 bases and J 2 bases; bases outside gene matches: 2. Germline loops: CDR1 MDHEN, CDR2 SYDVKM. CDR3: CASSFVAGQETQYF. The CDR3 region has the DNA TGTGCCAGCAGTTTCGTAGCGGGGCAAGAGACCCAGTACTTC.

This clonotype has only one observation. The chain couples TRBV7-9 to TRBJ2-1; 7 bases map to TRBD1. The CDR3 loop spans 15 amino acids. Germline-derived CDR1 and CDR2 are SEHNR and FQNEAQ (reference sequence). The trim removed 5 bases at V and 9 bases at J, leaving 13 bases unmatched. CDR3 sequence reads: CASSHDRVIIGEQFF. CDR3 DNA: TGTGCCAGCAGCCACGACAGGGTAATTATTGGTGAGCAGTTCTTC.

This clonotype was seen just once. The rearrangement joins TRBV29-1 to TRBJ2-7, with D possibly matching TRBD2 (5 bases). CDR3 size: 12 residues. Germline V gene lookup returns CDR1 SQVTM and CDR2 ANQGSEA. V gave up 1 base and J gave up 1 base, with 5 bases separating them. The CDR3, as DNA: TGCAGCGTTGAAGGGGAGTCCTACGAGCAGTACTTC. Translating gives CSVEGESYEQYF.

V and J are TRBV6-1 and TRBJ1-2; TRBD1 is a possible D gene (5 bases). Trimming pared 4 bases from V and 5 bases from J, leaving 8 bases between. Per the germline V gene, CDR1 is MNHNS and CDR2 is SASEGT. CDR3 size: 12 residues. The CDR3 DNA reads TGTGCCAGCAGTGGTTCAGGGTATGGCTACACCTTC. Translating it yields CASSGSGYGYTF.

The J gene is TRBJ2-7, the V gene TRBV20-1; no clear D gene. The CDR3 is made up of 14 amino acids. CDR1 is DFQATT, CDR2 SNEGSKA, per germline (reference sequence). V lost 0 bases, J lost 3 bases, and 12 bases lay in between. In DNA form, the CDR3 reads TGCAGTGCTAGAGATCCGGCGGTAATCTACGAGCAGTACTTC. Translating gives CSARDPAVIYEQYF.

The rearrangement links TRBV19 to TRBJ1-1; possible D gene TRBD1, 5 bases. Germline V lookup: CDR1 LNHDA, CDR2 SQIVND (reference sequence). This CDR3 contains 13 residues. Trimming stripped 5 bases from V and 4 bases from J, with 11 bases between. Here the CDR3 reads CASSVGTSTEAFF. CDR3 in DNA: TGTGCCAGTAGTGTTGGGACGAGCACTGAAGCTTTCTTT.

V gene TRBV4-1 combines with J gene TRBJ2-5, with D possibly matching TRBD1 (6 bases). Germline CDR1 and CDR2: MGHRA and YSYEKL. The CDR3 runs to 14 residues. Trimming left V 4 bases short and J 1 base short, with 10 bases between. This CDR3 is CASSPSDSQETQYF. The CDR3 nucleotides read TGCGCCAGCAGCCCCTCGGACAGCCAAGAGACCCAGTACTTC.

The genes are TRBV18 and TRBJ2-4; a weak D match, TRBD2 (5 bases). The CDR3 is 14 residues long. Germline V gene lookup returns CDR1 KGHSH and CDR2 LQKENI. The V and J ends lost 2 bases and 10 bases respectively, with 15 bases between them. The CDR3 loop is CASSPNYGDSIQYF. The DNA for the CDR3 is TGTGCCAGCTCACCAAACTACGGGGATTCGATTCAGTACTTC.

J is TRBJ2-7 and V is TRBV3-1; D may match TRBD1 or TRBD2 (5 bases each). Trimming pared 0 bases from V and 1 base from J, leaving 10 bases between. The CDR3 contains 15 residues. Per the germline V gene, CDR1 is LGHDT and CDR2 is YNNKEL (reference sequence). CDR3 DNA: TGTGCCAGCAGCCAAGATTTTGGGGGATCCTACGAGCAGTACTTC. Protein: CASSQDFGGSYEQYF.

The V gene is TRBV4-1, the J gene TRBJ2-7; D is undetermined. Germline CDR1 and CDR2: MGHRA and YSYEKL. Trimming left V 0 bases short and J 3 bases short, with 12 bases between. The CDR3 is 15 amino acids. The CDR3 DNA is TGCGCCAGCAGCCAAGATGACAAGGCTGGCTACGAGCAGTACTTC. Encoded protein: CASSQDDKAGYEQYF.

This chain links TRBV27 with TRBJ2-7; 10 bases are shared with TRBD2. CDR1 is MNHEY and CDR2 is SMNVEV in the germline V gene (reference sequence). CDR3 length: 15 amino acids. Trimming at V came to 8 bases and at J to 2 bases, leaving 9 bases not matched to a gene. CDR3 bases: TGTGCCAGCCGAGAACTGCTAGCGGGAGCCTACGAGCAGTACTTC. This codes for CASRELLAGAYEQYF.

V is TRBV19 and J is TRBJ2-2; the match to TRBD1 covers 8 bases. Trimming removed 3 bases from V and 6 bases from J; junction bases left unmatched: 12. Looked up from germline, CDR1 is LNHDA and CDR2 is SQIVND (reference sequence). This CDR3 is 17 amino acids long. CDR3 region: CASSMGSGGPLPGELFF. In DNA form, the CDR3 reads TGTGCCAGTAGTATGGGTTCAGGGGGCCCACTTCCCGGGGAGCTGTTTTTT.

This clonotype was seen just once. The CDR3 protein is CASSLAVSTDTQYF. CDR3 bases: TGTGCCAGCAGTTTGGCCGTTAGCACAGATACGCAGTATTTT. This chain joins TRBV12-3 or TRBV12-4 and TRBJ2-3; no clear D. The CDR3 is made up of 14 amino acids. Trimming left V 3 bases short and J 0 bases short, with 7 bases between.

This chain joins TRBV28 and TRBJ2-3; possibly TRBD1 for D (6 bases). Germline V gene sequence: CDR1 MDHEN, CDR2 SYDVKM. Trimming cost V 5 bases and J 7 bases, with 13 bases left between them. This CDR3 spans 13 amino acids. The chain's CDR3 is CASSLTGLNTQYF. The DNA of the CDR3 is TGTGCCAGCAGTCTGACAGGTTTAAATACGCAGTATTTT.

V usage is TRBV2 and J usage is TRBJ2-3, with a weak D call TRBD1 (5 bases). Trimming removed 5 bases from V and 2 bases from J, with 8 bases in between. The CDR3 length is 13 residues. Germline CDR1 and CDR2: SNHLY and FYNNEI. CDR3 bases: TGTGCCAGCAGTCCGACAGTCACAGATACGCAGTATTTT. Protein product: CASSPTVTDTQYF. The whole variable domain, remainder taken from reference TRBV2 and TRBJ2-3, is EPEVTQTPSHQVTQMGQEVILRCVPISNHLYFYWYRQILGQKVEFLVSFYNNEISEKSEIFDDQFSVERPDGSNFTLKIRSTKLEDSAMYFCASSPTVTDTQYFGPGTRLTVL.